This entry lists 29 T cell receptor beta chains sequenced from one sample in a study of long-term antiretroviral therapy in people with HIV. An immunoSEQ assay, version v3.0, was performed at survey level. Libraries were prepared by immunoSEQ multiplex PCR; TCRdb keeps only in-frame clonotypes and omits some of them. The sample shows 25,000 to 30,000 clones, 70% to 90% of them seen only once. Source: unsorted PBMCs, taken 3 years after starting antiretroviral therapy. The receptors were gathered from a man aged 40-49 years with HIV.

The CDR3 nucleotides are TGCGCCAGCAATGACCGGGACGGGAGCACAGATACGCAGTATTTT. This gives the protein CASNDRDGSTDTQYF. This chain joins TRBV5-1 and TRBJ2-3; D tentatively reads TRBD1 or TRBD2 (5 bases each). This CDR3 contains 15 residues. Trimming took 6 bases from V and 0 from J, leaving 14 bases between them. Germline CDR1 reads SGHRS; CDR2 reads YFSETQ.

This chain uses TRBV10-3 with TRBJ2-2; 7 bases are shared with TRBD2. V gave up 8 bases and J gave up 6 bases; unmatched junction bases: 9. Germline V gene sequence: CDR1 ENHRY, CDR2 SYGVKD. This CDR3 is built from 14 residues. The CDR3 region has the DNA TGTGCCATCGCGCCCGGGGGGAGAGCCGGGGAGCTGTTTTTT. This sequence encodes CAIAPGGRAGELFF.

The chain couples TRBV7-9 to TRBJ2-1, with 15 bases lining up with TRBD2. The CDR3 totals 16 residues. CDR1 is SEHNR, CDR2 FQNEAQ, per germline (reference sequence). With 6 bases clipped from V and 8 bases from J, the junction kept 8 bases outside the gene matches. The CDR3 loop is CASSPPGTSGRYEQFF. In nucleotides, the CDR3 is TGTGCCAGCAGTCCGCCCGGGACTAGCGGGAGGTATGAGCAGTTCTTC.

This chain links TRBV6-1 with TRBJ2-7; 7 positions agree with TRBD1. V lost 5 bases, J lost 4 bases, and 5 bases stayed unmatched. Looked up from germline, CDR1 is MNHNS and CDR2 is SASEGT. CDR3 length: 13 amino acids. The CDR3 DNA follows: TGTGCCAGCAGTCCCGGGACAGCTTACGAGCAGTACTTC. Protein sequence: CASSPGTAYEQYF.

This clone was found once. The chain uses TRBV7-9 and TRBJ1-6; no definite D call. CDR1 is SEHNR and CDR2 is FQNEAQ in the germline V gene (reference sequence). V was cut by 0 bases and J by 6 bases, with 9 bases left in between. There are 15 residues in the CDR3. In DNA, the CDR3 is TGTGCCAGCAGCTTAGCAGGGCCTAGTAATTCACCCCTCCACTTT. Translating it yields CASSLAGPSNSPLHF.

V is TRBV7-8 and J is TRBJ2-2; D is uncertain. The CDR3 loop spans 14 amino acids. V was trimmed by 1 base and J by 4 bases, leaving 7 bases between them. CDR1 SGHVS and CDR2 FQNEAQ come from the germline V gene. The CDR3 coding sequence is TGTGCCAGCAGCTTAGTACTCTTCACCGGGGAGCTGTTTTTT. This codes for CASSLVLFTGELFF.

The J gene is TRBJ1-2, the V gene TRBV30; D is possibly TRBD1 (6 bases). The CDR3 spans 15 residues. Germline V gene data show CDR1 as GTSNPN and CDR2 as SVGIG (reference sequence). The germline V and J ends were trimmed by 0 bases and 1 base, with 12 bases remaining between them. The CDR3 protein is CAWSVWGQINYGYTF. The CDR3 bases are TGTGCCTGGAGTGTATGGGGGCAAATTAACTATGGCTACACCTTC.

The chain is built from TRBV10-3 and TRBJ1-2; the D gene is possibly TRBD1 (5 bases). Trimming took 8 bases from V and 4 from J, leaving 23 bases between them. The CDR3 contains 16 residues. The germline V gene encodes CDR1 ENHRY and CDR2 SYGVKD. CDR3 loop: CAIGGRGEGGIYGYTF. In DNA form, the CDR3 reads TGTGCCATCGGGGGAAGAGGAGAAGGTGGGATCTATGGCTACACCTTC.

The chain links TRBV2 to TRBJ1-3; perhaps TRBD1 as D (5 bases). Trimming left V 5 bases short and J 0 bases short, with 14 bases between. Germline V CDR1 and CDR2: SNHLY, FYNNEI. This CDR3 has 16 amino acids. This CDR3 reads CASSSPGRHSGNTIYF. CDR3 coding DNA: TGTGCCAGCAGTTCTCCGGGACGGCACTCTGGAAACACCATATATTTT.

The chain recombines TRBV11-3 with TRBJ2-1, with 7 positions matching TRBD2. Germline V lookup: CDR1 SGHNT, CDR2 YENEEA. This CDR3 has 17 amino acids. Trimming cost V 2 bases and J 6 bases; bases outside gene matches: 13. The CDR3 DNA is TGTGCCAGCAGCTTAAGGGAGCGGGTGCTAGCGGTCAATGAGCAGTTCTTC. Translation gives CASSLRERVLAVNEQFF.

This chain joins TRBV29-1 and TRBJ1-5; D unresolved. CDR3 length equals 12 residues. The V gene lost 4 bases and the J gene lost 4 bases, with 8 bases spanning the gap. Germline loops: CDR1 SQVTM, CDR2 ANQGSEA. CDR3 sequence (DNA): TGCAGCGTTGTTGCGGAGAATCAGCCCCAGCATTTT. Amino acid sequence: CSVVAENQPQHF.

The chain's CDR3 is CASSSSTRGRNIQYF. The DNA of the CDR3 is TGTGCCAGCAGTTCCTCCACCAGGGGGCGAAACATTCAGTACTTC. The V gene is TRBV27, the J gene TRBJ2-4, with 8 nucleotides matching TRBD1. Per germline, CDR1 MNHEY and CDR2 SMNVEV (reference sequence). The CDR3 loop spans 15 amino acids. J was trimmed by 6 bases and V by 4 bases; bases with no gene match: 8.

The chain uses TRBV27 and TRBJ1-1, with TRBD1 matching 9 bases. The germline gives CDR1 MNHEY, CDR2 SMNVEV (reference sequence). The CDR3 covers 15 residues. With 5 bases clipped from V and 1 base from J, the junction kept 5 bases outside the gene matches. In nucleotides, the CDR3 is TGTGCCAGCAGTCCTACAGGGGGCGGGAACACTGAAGCTTTCTTT. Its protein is CASSPTGGGNTEAFF.

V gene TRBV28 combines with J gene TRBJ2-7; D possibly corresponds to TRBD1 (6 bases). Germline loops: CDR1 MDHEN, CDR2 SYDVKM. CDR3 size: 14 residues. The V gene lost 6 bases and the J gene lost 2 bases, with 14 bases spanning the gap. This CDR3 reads CASSFGTTAYEQYF. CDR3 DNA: TGTGCCAGCAGCTTCGGGACAACGGCCTACGAGCAGTACTTC.

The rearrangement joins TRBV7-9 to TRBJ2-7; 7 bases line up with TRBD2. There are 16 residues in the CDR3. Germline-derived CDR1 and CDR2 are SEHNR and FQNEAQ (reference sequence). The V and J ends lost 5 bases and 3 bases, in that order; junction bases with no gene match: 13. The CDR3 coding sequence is TGTGCCAGCAGCCAGACCGGGCTAGCGGAGAACTACGAGCAGTACTTC. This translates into CASSQTGLAENYEQYF.

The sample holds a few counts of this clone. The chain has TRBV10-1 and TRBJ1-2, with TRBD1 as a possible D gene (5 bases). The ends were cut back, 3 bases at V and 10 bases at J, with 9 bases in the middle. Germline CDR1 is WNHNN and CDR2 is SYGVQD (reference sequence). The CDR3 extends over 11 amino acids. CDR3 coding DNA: TGCGCCAGCAGTGACGGAGGGGTCTACACCTTC. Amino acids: CASSDGGVYTF.

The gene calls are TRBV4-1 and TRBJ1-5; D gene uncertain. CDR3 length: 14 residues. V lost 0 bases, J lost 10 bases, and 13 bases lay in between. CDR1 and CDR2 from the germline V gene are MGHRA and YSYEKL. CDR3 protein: CASSQDTQWEPQHF. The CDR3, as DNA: TGCGCCAGCAGCCAAGACACTCAGTGGGAACCCCAGCATTTT.

The CDR3 DNA follows: TGTGCCAGCAGCTTTGGTGCGTCTACCTACACCGGGGAGCTGTTTTTT. This codes for CASSFGASTYTGELFF. This chain joins TRBV5-6 and TRBJ2-2; D remains unclear. In germline, CDR1 is SGHDT, CDR2 YYEEEE. V lost 2 bases to trimming and J lost 3 bases, with 14 bases between them. The CDR3 is 16 residues long.

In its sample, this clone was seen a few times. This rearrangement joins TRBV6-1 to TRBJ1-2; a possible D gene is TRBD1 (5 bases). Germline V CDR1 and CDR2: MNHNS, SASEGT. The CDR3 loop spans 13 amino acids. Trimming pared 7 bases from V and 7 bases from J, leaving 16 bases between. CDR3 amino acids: CASNPFQGSGYTF. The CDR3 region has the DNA TGTGCCAGCAATCCCTTCCAGGGATCTGGCTACACCTTC.

CDR3 sequence (DNA): TGTGCCTGGAGCGGTGGGCGGGGGCCCTACAATGAGCAGTTCTTC. This codes for CAWSGGRGPYNEQFF. The chain links TRBV30 to TRBJ2-1, with a possible D match to TRBD2 (7 bases). Germline CDR1 is GTSNPN and CDR2 is SVGIG (reference sequence). V lost 3 bases and J 2 bases, leaving 14 bases between the germline ends. This CDR3 region has 15 residues.

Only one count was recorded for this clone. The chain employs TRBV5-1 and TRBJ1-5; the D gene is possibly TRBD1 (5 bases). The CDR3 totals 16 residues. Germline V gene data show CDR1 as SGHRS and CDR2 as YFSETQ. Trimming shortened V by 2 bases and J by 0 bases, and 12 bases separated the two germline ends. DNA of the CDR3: TGCGCCAGCAGCTTTTCAGGGCCTTATAGCAATCAGCCCCAGCATTTT. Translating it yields CASSFSGPYSNQPQHF.

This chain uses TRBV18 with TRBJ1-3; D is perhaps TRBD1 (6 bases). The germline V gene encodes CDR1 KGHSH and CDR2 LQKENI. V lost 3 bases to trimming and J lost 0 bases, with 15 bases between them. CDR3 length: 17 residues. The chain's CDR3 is CASSPGFRGFSGNTIYF. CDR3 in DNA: TGTGCCAGCTCACCGGGATTCAGGGGATTCTCTGGAAACACCATATATTTT.

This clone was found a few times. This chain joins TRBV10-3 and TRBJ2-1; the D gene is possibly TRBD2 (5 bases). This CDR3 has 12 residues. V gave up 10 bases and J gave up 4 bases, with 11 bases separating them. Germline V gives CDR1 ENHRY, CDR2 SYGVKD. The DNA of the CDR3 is TGTGCCACCAGGACTCTGTACAATGAGCAGTTCTTC. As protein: CATRTLYNEQFF.

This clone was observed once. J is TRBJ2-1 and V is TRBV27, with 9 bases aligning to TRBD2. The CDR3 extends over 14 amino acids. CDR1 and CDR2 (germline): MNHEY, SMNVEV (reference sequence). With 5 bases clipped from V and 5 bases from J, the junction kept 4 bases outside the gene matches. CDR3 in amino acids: CASSPRLADNEQFF. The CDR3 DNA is TGTGCCAGCAGTCCGCGACTAGCGGACAATGAGCAGTTCTTC.

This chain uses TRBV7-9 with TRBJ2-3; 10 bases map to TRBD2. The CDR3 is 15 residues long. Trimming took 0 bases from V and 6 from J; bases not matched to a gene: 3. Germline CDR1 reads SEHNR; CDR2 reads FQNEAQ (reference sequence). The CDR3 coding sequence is TGTGCCAGCAGCTTAGCCCTAGCGGGAGTGGATACGCAGTATTTT. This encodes CASSLALAGVDTQYF. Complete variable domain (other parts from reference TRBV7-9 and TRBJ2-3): DTGVSQNPRHKITKRGQNVTFRCDPISEHNRLYWYRQTLGQGPEFLTYFQNEAQLEKSRLLSDRFSAERPKGSFSTLEIQRTEQGDSAMYLCASSLALAGVDTQYFGPGTRLTVL.

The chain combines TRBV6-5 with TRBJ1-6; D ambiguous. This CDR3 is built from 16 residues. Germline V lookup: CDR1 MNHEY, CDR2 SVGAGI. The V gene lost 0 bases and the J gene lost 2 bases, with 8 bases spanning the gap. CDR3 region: CASSYSLGAYNSPLHF. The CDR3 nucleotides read TGTGCCAGCAGTTACTCTCTCGGGGCCTATAATTCACCCCTCCACTTT.

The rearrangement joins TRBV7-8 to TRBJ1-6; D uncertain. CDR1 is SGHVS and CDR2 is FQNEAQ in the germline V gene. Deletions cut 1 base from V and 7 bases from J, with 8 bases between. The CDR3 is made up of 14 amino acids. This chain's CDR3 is CASSLVGSNSPLHF. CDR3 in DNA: TGTGCCAGCAGCTTAGTGGGGTCGAATTCACCCCTCCACTTT.

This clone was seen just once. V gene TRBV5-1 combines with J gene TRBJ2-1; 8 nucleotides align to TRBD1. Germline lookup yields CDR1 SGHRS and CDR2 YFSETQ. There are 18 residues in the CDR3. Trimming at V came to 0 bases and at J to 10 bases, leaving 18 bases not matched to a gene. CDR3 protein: CASSLEVTGAARSKEQFF. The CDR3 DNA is TGCGCCAGCAGCTTGGAGGTGACAGGGGCCGCTCGTTCAAAGGAGCAGTTCTTC. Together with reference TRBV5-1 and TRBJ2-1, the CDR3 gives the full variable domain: KAGVTQTPRYLIKTRGQQVTLSCSPISGHRSVSWYQQTPGQGLQFLFEYFSETQRNKGNFPGRFSGRQFSNSRSEMNVSTLELGDSALYLCASSLEVTGAARSKEQFFGPGTRLTVL.

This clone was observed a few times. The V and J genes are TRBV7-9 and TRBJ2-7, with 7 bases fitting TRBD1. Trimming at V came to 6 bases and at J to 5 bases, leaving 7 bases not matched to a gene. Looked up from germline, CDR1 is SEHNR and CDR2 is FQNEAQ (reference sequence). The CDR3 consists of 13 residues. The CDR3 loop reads CASRPTGTDEQYF. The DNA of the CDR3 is TGTGCCAGCAGGCCCACAGGGACAGACGAGCAGTACTTC.